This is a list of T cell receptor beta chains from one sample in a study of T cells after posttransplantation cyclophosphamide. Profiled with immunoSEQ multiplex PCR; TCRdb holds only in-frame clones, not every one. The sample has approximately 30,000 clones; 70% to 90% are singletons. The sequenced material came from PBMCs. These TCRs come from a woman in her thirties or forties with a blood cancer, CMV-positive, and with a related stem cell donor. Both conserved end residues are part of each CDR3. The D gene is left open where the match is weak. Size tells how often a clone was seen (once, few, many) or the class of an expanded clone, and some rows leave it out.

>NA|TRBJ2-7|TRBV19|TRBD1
CASSDGQGYEQYF
TGTGCCAGTAGTGATGGACAGGGCTACGAGCAGTACTTC
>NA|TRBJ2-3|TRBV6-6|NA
CASSWTGTDTQYF
TGTGCCAGCAGTTGGACAGGCACAGATACGCAGTATTTT
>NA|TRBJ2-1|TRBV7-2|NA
CASSLASWRLKSYNEQFF
TGTGCCAGCAGCTTAGCGAGCTGGCGACTGAAGTCCTACAATGAGCAGTTCTTC
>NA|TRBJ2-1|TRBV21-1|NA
CASSKEAGTSGGDEQFF
TGTGCCAGCAGCAAAGAAGCAGGGACTAGCGGTGGGGATGAGCAGTTCTTC
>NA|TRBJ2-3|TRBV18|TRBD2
CASSPPRGGLDTQYF
TGTGCCAGCTCACCACCGCGGGGGGGCTTGGATACGCAGTATTTT
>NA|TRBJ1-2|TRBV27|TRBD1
CASSFTGQALYYGYTF
TGTGCCAGCAGTTTCACGGGACAGGCCCTCTACTATGGCTACACCTTC
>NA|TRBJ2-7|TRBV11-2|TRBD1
CASSFYKGQGRDEQYF
TGTGCCAGCAGCTTCTACAAGGGACAGGGGAGGGACGAGCAGTACTTC
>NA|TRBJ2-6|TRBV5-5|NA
CASSFEASGANVLTF
TGTGCCAGCAGCTTTGAAGCATCTGGGGCCAACGTCCTGACTTTC
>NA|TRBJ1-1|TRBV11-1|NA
CASSLAPGRGTEAFF
TGTGCCAGCAGCTTAGCGCCCGGGCGGGGAACTGAAGCTTTCTTT
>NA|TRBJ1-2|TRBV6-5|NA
CASSSPNLGTLRGYTF
TGTGCCAGCAGTTCGCCAAACCTCGGGACTCTACGTGGCTACACCTTC
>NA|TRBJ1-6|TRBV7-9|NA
CASSLVSGTANSPLHF
TGTGCCAGCAGCTTAGTGAGCGGGACGGCTAATTCACCCCTCCACTTT
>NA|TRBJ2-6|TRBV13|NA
CASSGRGSGPSGANVLTF
TGTGCCAGCAGCGGACGCGGTAGCGGCCCCTCTGGGGCCAACGTCCTGACTTTC
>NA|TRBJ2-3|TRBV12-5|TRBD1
CASGDWGGTRDRGWTDTQYF
TGTGCTAGTGGTGATTGGGGGGGAACCCGGGACAGGGGATGGACAGATACGCAGTATTTT
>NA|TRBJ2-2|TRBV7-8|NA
CASSLVVTGNTGELFF
TGTGCCAGCAGCTTAGTGGTGACAGGGAACACCGGGGAGCTGTTTTTT
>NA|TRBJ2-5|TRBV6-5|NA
CASRISWGEETQYF
TGTGCCAGCAGAATTAGCTGGGGCGAAGAGACCCAGTACTTC
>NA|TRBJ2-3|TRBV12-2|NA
CASRLRKSYRSTDTQYF
TGTGCAAGTCGCTTACGCAAGAGCTACCGTAGCACAGATACGCAGTATTTT
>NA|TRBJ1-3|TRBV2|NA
CASSESGNPKYTIYF
TGTGCCAGCAGTGAATCGGGTAACCCGAAGTACACCATATATTTT
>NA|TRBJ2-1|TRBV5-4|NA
CASSFGPGNNEQFF
TGTGCCAGCAGCTTTGGGCCAGGGAACAATGAGCAGTTCTTC
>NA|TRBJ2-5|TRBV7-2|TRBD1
CASSLSGQGTKETQYF
TGTGCCAGCAGCTTATCAGGACAGGGGACAAAAGAGACCCAGTACTTC
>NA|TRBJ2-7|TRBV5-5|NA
CASSLYQGTPTYEQYF
TGTGCCAGCAGCTTGTATCAGGGTACGCCGACCTACGAGCAGTACTTC
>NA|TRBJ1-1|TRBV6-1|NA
CASSGQGFTEAFF
TGTGCCAGCAGTGGGCAGGGGTTCACTGAAGCTTTCTTT
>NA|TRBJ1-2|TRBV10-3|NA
CAISESEEEFHYGYTF
TGTGCCATCAGTGAGAGTGAGGAGGAGTTTCACTATGGCTACACCTTC
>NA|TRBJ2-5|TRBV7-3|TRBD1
CASSSGSGGLGETQYF
TGTGCCAGCAGCTCCGGATCAGGGGGCCTTGGAGAGACCCAGTACTTC
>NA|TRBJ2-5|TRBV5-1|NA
CASSSPRAGLETQYF
TGCGCCAGCAGCTCCCCTCGGGCAGGGCTGGAGACCCAGTACTTC
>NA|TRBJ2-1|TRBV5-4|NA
CASSFAGFSYNEQFF
TGTGCCAGCAGCTTCGCGGGTTTCTCCTACAATGAGCAGTTCTTC
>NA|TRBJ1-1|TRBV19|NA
CASSYRHQNTEAFF
TGTGCCAGTTCTTATCGACACCAGAACACTGAAGCTTTCTTT
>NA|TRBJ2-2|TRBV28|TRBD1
CASSPGQGWTGELFF
TGTGCCAGCAGTCCCGGACAGGGCTGGACCGGGGAGCTGTTTTTT
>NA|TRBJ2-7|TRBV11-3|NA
CASSLDGDNSYEQYF
TGTGCCAGCAGCTTAGATGGGGACAACTCCTACGAGCAGTACTTC
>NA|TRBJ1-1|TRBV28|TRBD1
CASSFPGQGNTEAFF
TGTGCCAGCAGTTTCCCCGGACAGGGGAACACTGAAGCTTTCTTT
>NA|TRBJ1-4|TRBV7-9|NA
CASSLVVRATNEKLFF
TGTGCCAGCAGCTTAGTAGTACGGGCAACTAATGAAAAACTGTTTTTT
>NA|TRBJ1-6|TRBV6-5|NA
CASSWARGGAESPLHF
TGTGCCAGCAGTTGGGCTAGGGGGGGGGCTGAGTCACCCCTCCACTTT
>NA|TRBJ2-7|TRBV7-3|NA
CASSLGRDYEQYF
TGTGCCAGCAGCTTAGGGCGGGACTACGAGCAGTACTTC
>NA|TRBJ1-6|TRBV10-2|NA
CASSKQGYNSPLHF
TGCGCCAGCAGTAAACAGGGTTATAATTCACCCCTCCACTTT
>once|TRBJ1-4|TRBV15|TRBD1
CATSRDPDRGDILIEKLFF
TGTGCCACCAGCAGAGATCCCGACAGGGGAGATATCTTAATTGAAAAACTGTTTTTT
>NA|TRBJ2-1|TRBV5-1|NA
CASSFFQSYNEQFF
TGCGCCAGCAGCTTTTTCCAATCCTACAATGAGCAGTTCTTC
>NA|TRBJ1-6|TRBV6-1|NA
CASSVSRDVYSPLHF
TGTGCCAGCAGCGTTTCGCGGGATGTGTATTCACCCCTCCACTTT
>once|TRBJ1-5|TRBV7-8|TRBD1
CASSLDRGPNQPQHF
TGTGCCAGCAGCCTCGACAGGGGGCCCAATCAGCCCCAGCATTTT
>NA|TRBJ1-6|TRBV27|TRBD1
CASSLRTGSSSYNSPLHF
TGTGCCAGCAGTTTACGGACAGGTTCCAGCTCCTATAATTCACCCCTCCACTTT
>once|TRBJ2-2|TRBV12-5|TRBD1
CASVQGTGSTGELFF
TGTGCTAGTGTTCAGGGGACAGGGTCAACCGGGGAGCTGTTTTTT